A single sample is the source of the 5 T cell receptor beta chains below, sequenced in a study of technical replicates of blood from a handful of donors. TCRdb keeps only in-frame clones here, not all; method: immunoSEQ multiplex PCR. The data show 65,000 to 90,000 clones, with under 99% seen just once and less than 0.25% held by the top ten. What was sequenced was T cells isolated from PBMCs. The origin of the receptors is a human donor in good health.

The chain is built from TRBV6-5 and TRBJ1-4, with a weak D call TRBD1 (5 bases). V was shortened by 3 bases and J by 6 bases, with 11 bases between the two germline ends. Germline loops: CDR1 MNHEY, CDR2 SVGAGI. This CDR3 contains 14 residues. The CDR3 DNA reads as TGTGCCAGCAGTTATGGGGGGGAGCATGAAAAACTGTTTTTT. Translating gives CASSYGGEHEKLFF.

This chain joins TRBV19 and TRBJ1-3, with D uncertain. This CDR3 has 17 amino acids. V was pared by 0 bases and J by 4 bases, with 16 bases between. Germline V CDR1 and CDR2: LNHDA, SQIVND (reference sequence). CDR3 amino acids: CASSIEVPRVPGNTIYF. Here the CDR3 DNA reads TGTGCCAGTAGTATAGAGGTCCCCCGGGTCCCAGGAAACACCATATATTTT.

This clone occurred once. In DNA form, the CDR3 reads TGCGCCAGCAGCCAAGACTGGCGACTAGCGCAAAATGAGCAGTTCTTC. Protein product: CASSQDWRLAQNEQFF. The rearrangement joins TRBV4-3 to TRBJ2-1; the match to TRBD2 covers 8 bases. This CDR3 is built from 16 residues. Germline values: CDR1 LGHNA, CDR2 YSLEER. V was pared by 0 bases and J by 7 bases, with 8 bases of the junction left unmatched.

This chain connects TRBV11-3 to TRBJ2-1; TRBD2 matches at 7 bases. J gave up 3 bases and V 5 bases, and 10 bases lay outside the gene matches. The CDR3 has 16 amino acids. Germline V lookup: CDR1 SGHNT, CDR2 YENEEA. CDR3 protein: CASSNRAGVGYNEQFF. The CDR3 bases are TGTGCCAGCAGCAATCGGGCGGGAGTCGGCTACAATGAGCAGTTCTTC.

The chain links TRBV2 to TRBJ1-2; D unresolved. V was trimmed by 5 bases and J by 4 bases, leaving 14 bases between them. The CDR3 contains 14 residues. Germline values: CDR1 SNHLY, CDR2 FYNNEI. In DNA, the CDR3 is TGTGCCAGCAGTCGGGCCCGGGATCTCTATGGCTACACCTTC. Translation: CASSRARDLYGYTF.